Shown below are 10 T cell receptor beta chains from a single sample sequenced in a study of blood T cell repertoires in COVID-19. Repertoires were generated with immunoSEQ multiplex PCR, while TCRdb's copy carries only in-frame clones and drops some. This table has around 420,000 clones, nearly 90% appearing once. Material: PBMCs or T cells enriched from blood (not recorded which). These receptors came from a woman between 40 and 50 years old with acute COVID-19.

This sequence joins TRBV13 and TRBJ1-1; no reliable D call. The germline V gene has CDR1 PRHDT and CDR2 FYEKMQ (reference sequence). CDR3 length equals 15 residues. Trimming left V 1 base short and J 2 bases short, with 11 bases between. The CDR3 nucleotides read TGTGCCAGCAGCTTAGATTATGCGGCTAACACTGAAGCTTTCTTT. Translation gives CASSLDYAANTEAFF.

The chain is built from TRBV4-1 and TRBJ1-5, with a weak D call TRBD1 (6 bases). CDR1 MGHRA and CDR2 YSYEKL come from the germline V gene. V was shortened by 4 bases and J by 4 bases, with 11 bases between the two germline ends. This CDR3 is built from 14 residues. In DNA form, the CDR3 reads TGCGCCAGCAGCCTCCACAGGGAAAATCAGCCCCAGCATTTT. It yields the protein CASSLHRENQPQHF.

The V call is TRBV6-5, the J call TRBJ1-5; tentative D call: TRBD1 (6 bases). CDR1 is MNHEY and CDR2 is SVGAGI in the germline V gene. V shed 5 bases and J shed 1 base, with 9 bases lying between them. The CDR3 loop spans 14 amino acids. This CDR3 reads CASSHRVSNQPQHF. In DNA, the CDR3 is TGTGCCAGCAGTCACAGGGTCAGCAATCAGCCCCAGCATTTT.

The gene calls are TRBV4-1 and TRBJ1-1; 8 bases match TRBD1. V trimming: 3 bases; J trimming: 3 bases; junction bases outside the gene matches: 9. The length of the CDR3 is 16 residues. CDR1 MGHRA and CDR2 YSYEKL come from the germline V gene. This CDR3 is CASSQLYRGGYTEAFF. The CDR3, as DNA: TGCGCCAGCAGCCAGCTCTACAGGGGGGGATACACTGAAGCTTTCTTT.

The sample holds a few counts of this clone. The chain is built from TRBV2 and TRBJ2-3, with D perhaps matching TRBD1 (5 bases). Trimming left V 6 bases short and J 2 bases short, with 12 bases between. Germline-derived CDR1 and CDR2 are SNHLY and FYNNEI. This CDR3 is built from 14 residues. The CDR3 nucleotides read TGTGCCAGCAGCTTGGGGCTAAACACAGATACGCAGTATTTT. It encodes CASSLGLNTDTQYF.

The chain uses TRBV11-2 and TRBJ1-1; maybe TRBD1 (6 bases). The CDR3 runs to 15 residues. Germline values: CDR1 SGHAT, CDR2 FQNNGV. Trimming took 2 bases from V and 1 from J, leaving 11 bases between them. CDR3 coding DNA: TGTGCCAGCAGCTTAAGGGGGAGTGGGAACACTGAAGCTTTCTTT. Its translation is CASSLRGSGNTEAFF. Complete variable domain (other parts from reference TRBV11-2 and TRBJ1-1): EAGVAQSPRYKIIEKRQSVAFWCNPISGHATLYWYQQILGQGPKLLIQFQNNGVVDDSQLPKDRFSAERLKGVDSTLKIQPAKLEDSAVYLCASSLRGSGNTEAFFGQGTRLTVV.

The chain uses TRBV30 and TRBJ1-4; 8 bases align to TRBD1. Germline V gene lookup returns CDR1 GTSNPN and CDR2 SVGIG (reference sequence). There are 14 residues in the CDR3. J was trimmed by 7 bases and V by 1 base; bases with no gene match: 5. DNA for the CDR3: TGTGCCTGGAGTGACGGGACAGGAGGTGAAAAACTGTTTTTT. Protein sequence: CAWSDGTGGEKLFF.

V is TRBV5-1 and J is TRBJ1-1, with a tentative D call TRBD1 (6 bases). The germline gives CDR1 SGHRS, CDR2 YFSETQ. Between the trimmed V and J ends, which lost 4 bases and 3 bases, there was a span of 16 bases. The CDR3 sequence is 15 residues long. As DNA, the CDR3 is TGCGCCAGCAGCATTGTCAGGGGAGGGGACACTGAAGCTTTCTTT. Protein product: CASSIVRGGDTEAFF.

The chain links TRBV20-1 to TRBJ2-7; 8 nucleotides align to TRBD2. The CDR3 has 14 amino acids. CDR1 is DFQATT, CDR2 SNEGSKA, per germline (reference sequence). J gave up 2 bases and V 3 bases, and 6 bases lay outside the gene matches. CDR3 in DNA: TGCAGTGCTAGTCTAGGACTAGCAACCTACGAGCAGTACTTC. Translation: CSASLGLATYEQYF.

The rearrangement links TRBV5-1 to TRBJ1-6; TRBD1 matches at 9 bases. CDR3 size: 15 residues. Germline CDR1 reads SGHRS; CDR2 reads YFSETQ. The J segment lost 14 bases and the V segment lost 0 bases, leaving 9 bases of the junction unmatched. CDR3 nucleotide sequence: TGCGCCAGCAGCTTGGCTAACGGACAGGGGAACACCCTCCACTTT. Translation: CASSLANGQGNTLHF.